This T cell receptor beta chain was captured in a study of T-cell memory formation after mild COVID-19. Via MiXCR, TCRdb re-called the 5' RACE reads, giving one row per CDR3 protein. This table holds around 130,000 distinct CDR3 sequences, 13% to 15% found once. In its sample, this clonotype was seen a few times. Germline CDR1 reads SEHNR; CDR2 reads FQNEAQ (reference sequence). The trim removed 5 bases at V and 7 bases at J, leaving 14 bases unmatched. The CDR3 is 17 residues long. The chain recombines TRBV7-9 with TRBJ2-2; 9 bases are a match to TRBD2. Material: PBMCs or a T cell subset sorted from them (not recorded which). This clonotype was obtained from an adult woman who had mild COVID-19 (a few samples of this study predate the infection). Cell type and time point are not known. The CDR3 is CASSASLAGALNGELFF. CDR3 coding DNA: TGTGCCAGCAGCGCCTCCTTAGCGGGAGCTCTAAACGGGGAGCTGTTTTTT.